The clone carrying this TCR beta chain was detected only a few times. The target antigen is unknown. Over 8 ml fresh peripheral blood yielded the PBMCs. These data belong to a study of T cells in Graves' hyperthyroidism and ophthalmopathy. Overall study findings and caveats: In the blood, most expanded thyroid clonotypes above 0.001 appeared as well.

V lost 2 bases and J 6 bases, leaving 17 bases between the germline ends. The CDR3 runs to 17 residues. The germline gives CDR1 LGHDT, CDR2 YNNKEL (reference sequence). Amplified regions were TCR beta CDR3 sequences from RNA transcripts. The HTBI primer set was used in a first-round RT-PCR of the TCR CDR3. TCRdb recomputed calls from the multiplex PCR reads with MiXCR, one row per CDR3 protein. The profile covers 650,000 to 700,000 distinct CDR3 sequences, with around 16% appearing a single time and around 15% taken by the ten largest. This receptor was taken from a man aged 50 or older with Graves' hyperthyroidism. This chain uses TRBV3-1 with TRBJ1-6; a possible D gene is TRBD1 (6 bases). Sequenced input: blood. For the CDR3, the DNA is TGTGCCAGCAGCCAAAACTCCGGGACAACCGTTAATTCACCCCTCCACTTT. Translation: CASSQNSGTTVNSPLHF.